These 7 T cell receptor beta chains share one sample of origin, sequenced in a study of blood T cell repertoires in COVID-19 (dated by TCRdb to 2018 to 2021). The library was produced with the immunoSEQ multiplex PCR assay. TCRdb limited this immuneACCESS table to in-frame rearrangements with V and J called. A share of clones is missing; checked studies link under half to unresolved V genes, and the rest is unexplained. The sample table holds about 240,000 clones, of which over 80% were seen once. Together, the top ten hold roughly 5.5% of the sample. Material: peripheral blood. Source of these receptors: a human donor in a cohort sampled during active COVID-19.

This clone was counted ten times or more. Mismatch with germline at one junction end may stem from a read error. The gene calls are TRBV7-7 and TRBJ2-2; tentative D call: TRBD2 (6 bases). There are 15 residues in the CDR3. Germline loops: CDR1 SSHAT, CDR2 FNYEAQ (reference sequence). CDR3 sequence: CASSLRAGSPGELFF. CDR3 bases: TGTGCTAGCAGCCTTAGGGCGGGGTCCCCCGGGGAGCTGTTTTTT.

The chain joins TRBV27 to TRBJ2-3, with D maybe TRBD1 (5 bases). Germline V gene data show CDR1 as MNHEY and CDR2 as SMNVEV (reference sequence). This CDR3 is built from 15 residues. V was pared by 5 bases and J by 3 bases, with 15 bases between. CDR3 loop: CASSLEGARTDTQYF. The CDR3 DNA is TGTGCCAGCAGTCTGGAAGGGGCGAGGACAGATACGCAGTATTTT.

The V and J genes are TRBV6-5 and TRBJ1-3, with 7 nucleotides matching TRBD1. The J segment lost 0 bases and the V segment lost 6 bases, leaving 5 bases of the junction unmatched. The CDR3 has 15 amino acids. Looked up from germline, CDR1 is MNHEY and CDR2 is SVGAGI. The CDR3 reads CASRAGTASGNTIYF. In nucleotides, the CDR3 is TGTGCCAGCAGAGCAGGGACAGCCTCTGGAAACACCATATATTTT.

In its sample, this clone was seen a few times. This chain joins TRBV13 and TRBJ2-5, with TRBD2 identical over 15 bases. The germline gives CDR1 PRHDT, CDR2 FYEKMQ (reference sequence). The junction had 14 bases not matched to a gene; V was cut back by 4 bases and J by 5 bases. The CDR3 length is 19 residues. The CDR3 spells CASSSRQGTSGGRVETQYF. The DNA of the CDR3 is TGTGCCAGCAGCTCGAGACAGGGGACTAGCGGGGGGCGCGTGGAGACCCAGTACTTC.

The V call is TRBV27, the J call TRBJ2-1; the match to TRBD2 covers 8 bases. CDR3 length: 15 residues. The germline gives CDR1 MNHEY, CDR2 SMNVEV (reference sequence). V lost 6 bases, J lost 5 bases, and 9 bases stayed unmatched. As DNA, the CDR3 is TGTGCCAGCAGCCCAGAGCGGGAGTCGGACAATGAGCAGTTCTTC. This translates into CASSPERESDNEQFF.

This clone came up a few times. The chain couples TRBV19 to TRBJ2-2; 7 nucleotides line up with TRBD1. V was pared by 5 bases and J by 0 bases, with 6 bases of the junction left unmatched. Per the germline V gene, CDR1 is LNHDA and CDR2 is SQIVND (reference sequence). This CDR3 is 16 amino acids long. CDR3 coding DNA: TGTGCCAGTAGTTACGTTCAGGGGGCGAACACCGGGGAGCTGTTTTTT. Residues: CASSYVQGANTGELFF. The full variable domain, its missing parts supplied by reference TRBV19 and TRBJ2-2, is DGGITQSPKYLFRKEGQNVTLSCEQNLNHDAMYWYRQDPGQGLRLIYYSQIVNDFQKGDIAEGYSVSREKKESFPLTVTSAQKNPTAFYLCASSYVQGANTGELFFGEGSRLTVL.

V is TRBV11-2 and J is TRBJ2-7; 9 positions agree with TRBD1. The CDR3 consists of 15 residues. The V and J ends lost 5 bases and 3 bases, in that order; junction bases with no gene match: 8. The V gene's germline CDR1 is SGHAT and CDR2 FQNNGV. CDR3 region: CASSLTGGQIYEQYF. For the CDR3, the DNA is TGTGCCAGCAGCCTAACAGGGGGCCAAATCTACGAGCAGTACTTC.